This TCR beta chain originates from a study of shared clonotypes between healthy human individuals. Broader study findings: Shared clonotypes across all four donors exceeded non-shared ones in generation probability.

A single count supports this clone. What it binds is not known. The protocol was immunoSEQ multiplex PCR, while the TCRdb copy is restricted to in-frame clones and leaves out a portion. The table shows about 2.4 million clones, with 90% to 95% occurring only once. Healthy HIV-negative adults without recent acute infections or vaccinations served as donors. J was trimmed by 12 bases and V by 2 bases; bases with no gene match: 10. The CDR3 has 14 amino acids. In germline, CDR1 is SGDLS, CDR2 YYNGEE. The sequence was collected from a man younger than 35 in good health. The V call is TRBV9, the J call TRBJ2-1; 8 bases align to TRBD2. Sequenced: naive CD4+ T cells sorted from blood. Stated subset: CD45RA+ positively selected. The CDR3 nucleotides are TGTGCCAGCAGCGTTGATAATAGCGGGAAGGGGCAGTTCTTC. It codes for CASSVDNSGKGQFF.